The 4 T cell receptor beta chains in this list originate from one sample, sequenced in a study of blood T cell repertoires in COVID-19 (dated by TCRdb to the early 2020s). The library was prepared using the immunoSEQ multiplex PCR assay. The immuneACCESS repertoire file appears here via TCRdb, limited to in-frame rearrangements. These files lack a portion of the clones; in checked studies, under half of the deficit traces to unresolved V genes, and the cause of the others is not known. This sample holds tens of thousands of clones; roughly 81% were observed only once. Over 4% of the sample is held by the ten biggest clonotypes. Sequencing was done on a sample of peripheral blood. Every receptor here comes from a woman in her sixties with acute or convalescent COVID-19.

This chain uses TRBV9 with TRBJ2-2, with 8 bases matching TRBD2. The V and J ends lost 0 bases and 2 bases, in that order; junction bases with no gene match: 6. CDR1 is SGDLS, CDR2 YYNGEE, per germline. This CDR3 comprises 17 residues. Here the CDR3 reads CASSVARAGANTGELFF. As DNA, the CDR3 is TGTGCCAGCAGCGTAGCTCGAGCGGGGGCCAACACCGGGGAGCTGTTTTTT.

The chain uses TRBV6-1 and TRBJ1-1, with 7 bases identical to TRBD1. The trim removed 2 bases at V and 1 base at J, leaving 4 bases unmatched. CDR3 size: 15 residues. Germline loops: CDR1 MNHNS, CDR2 SASEGT. CDR3 DNA sequence: TGTGCCAGCAGTGAATTTGGACAGGCGAACACTGAAGCTTTCTTT. Its protein is CASSEFGQANTEAFF.

This chain connects TRBV7-3 to TRBJ2-2, with TRBD1 as a possible D gene (5 bases). Germline V CDR1 and CDR2: SGHTA, FQGTGA. The CDR3 totals 14 residues. Trimming removed 2 bases at V and 4 bases at J, with 8 bases between. The CDR3 nucleotides read TGTGCCAGCAGCTTACAGGGATCCACCGGGGAGCTGTTTTTT. Translation: CASSLQGSTGELFF.

This clone was picked up one time. This chain links TRBV28 with TRBJ2-4; maybe TRBD2 (6 bases). V was shortened by 7 bases and J by 2 bases, with 18 bases between the two germline ends. CDR3 length: 16 residues. CDR1 MDHEN and CDR2 SYDVKM come from the germline V gene. The CDR3 nucleotides read TGTGCCAGCAATCCTACGGGGGTTGGGACCAAAAACATTCAGTACTTC. This sequence encodes CASNPTGVGTKNIQYF.